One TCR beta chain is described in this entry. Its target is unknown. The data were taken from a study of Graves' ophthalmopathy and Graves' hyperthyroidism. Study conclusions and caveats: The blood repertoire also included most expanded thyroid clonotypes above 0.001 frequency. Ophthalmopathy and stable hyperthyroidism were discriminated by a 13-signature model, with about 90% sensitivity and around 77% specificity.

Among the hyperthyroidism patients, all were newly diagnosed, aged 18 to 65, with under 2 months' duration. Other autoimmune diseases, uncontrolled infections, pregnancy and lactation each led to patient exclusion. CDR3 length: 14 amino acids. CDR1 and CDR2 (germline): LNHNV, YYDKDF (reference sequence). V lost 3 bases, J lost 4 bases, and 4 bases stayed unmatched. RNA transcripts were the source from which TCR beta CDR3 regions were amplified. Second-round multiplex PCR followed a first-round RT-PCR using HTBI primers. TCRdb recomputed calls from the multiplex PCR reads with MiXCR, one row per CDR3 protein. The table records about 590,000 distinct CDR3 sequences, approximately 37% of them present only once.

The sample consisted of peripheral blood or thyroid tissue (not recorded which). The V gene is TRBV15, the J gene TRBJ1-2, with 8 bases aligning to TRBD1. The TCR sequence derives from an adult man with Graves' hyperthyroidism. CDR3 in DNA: TGTGCCACCAGCAGTGGACAGGGCACCTATGGCTACACCTTC. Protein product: CATSSGQGTYGYTF.